This T cell receptor (beta chain) was recovered during a study of blood T cell repertoires in COVID-19. Study overall: T cells, B-cell-depleted T cells, or PBMCs supplied cDNA or gDNA.

The CDR3 runs to 14 residues. Trimming removed 6 bases from V and 5 bases from J; junction bases left unmatched: 6. Germline assignment: CDR1 SGHTA and CDR2 FQGNSA. TCRdb's copy holds only in-frame clones and misses some; the assay was immunoSEQ multiplex PCR. Of roughly 110,000 clones listed, approximately 90% are singletons. This clone was counted only a few times. Sequenced material: peripheral blood. The source is a man aged 45-65 years with active or convalescent COVID-19. The chain employs TRBV7-2 and TRBJ1-4; 7 bases match TRBD1. The CDR3 sequence: CASSLTGANEKLFF. CDR3 DNA: TGTGCCAGCAGTTTAACAGGGGCCAATGAAAAACTGTTTTTT.